This T cell receptor beta chain comes out of a study of blood T cell repertoires in COVID-19. The junction had 6 bases not matched to a gene; V was cut back by 8 bases and J by 5 bases. The CDR3 has 13 residues. Sequencing was performed with immunoSEQ multiplex PCR; in TCRdb, only in-frame clones are kept and a portion is missing. The repertoire has 50,000 to 65,000 clones, 88% of them found once; the top ten carry almost 4%. The sequence was collected from a human donor in a cohort sampled during active COVID-19. This chain links TRBV12-3 or TRBV12-4 with TRBJ2-5; 9 bases map to TRBD1. The sequenced material came from peripheral blood. The CDR3, as DNA: TGTGCCAGCCGGGGACAGGGCGAGGAGACCCAGTACTTC. Translating it yields CASRGQGEETQYF.